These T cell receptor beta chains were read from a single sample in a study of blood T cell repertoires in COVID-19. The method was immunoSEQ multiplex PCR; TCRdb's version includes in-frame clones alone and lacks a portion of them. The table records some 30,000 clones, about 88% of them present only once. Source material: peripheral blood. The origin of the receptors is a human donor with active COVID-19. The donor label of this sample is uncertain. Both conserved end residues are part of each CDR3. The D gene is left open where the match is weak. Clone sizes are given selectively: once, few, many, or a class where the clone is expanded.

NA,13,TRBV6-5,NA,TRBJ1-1,TGTGCCAGCAGTTACGCGACAGGCCGTGAAGCTTTCTTT,CASSYATGREAFF
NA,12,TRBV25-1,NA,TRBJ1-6,TGTGCCAGCAGTAAGGGGTCTTCACCCCTCCACTTT,CASSKGSSPLHF
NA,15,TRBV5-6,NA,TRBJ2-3,TGTGCCAGCAGCTTGAATGGCGGGGGCACAGATACGCAGTATTTT,CASSLNGGGTDTQYF
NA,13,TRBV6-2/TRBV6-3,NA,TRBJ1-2,TGTGCCAGCAGTCCCAGAAGGGCGGGATCGGGTTACTTC,CASSPRRAGSGYF
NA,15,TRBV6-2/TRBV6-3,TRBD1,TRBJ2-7,TGTGCCAGCAGCCCTACCGGGACAGCGTCCTACGAGCAGTACTTC,CASSPTGTASYEQYF
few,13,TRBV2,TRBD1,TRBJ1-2,TGTGCCAGCAGGAGGGGACAGAACTATGGCTACACCTTC,CASRRGQNYGYTF
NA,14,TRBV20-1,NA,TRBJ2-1,TGCAGTGCTAGTATCCCAGGCCCACTCAATGAGCAGTTCTTC,CSASIPGPLNEQFF
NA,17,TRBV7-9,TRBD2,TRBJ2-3,TGTGCCAGCAGTCCTGGACTAGCGGGGGCCCGCACAGATACGCAGTATTTT,CASSPGLAGARTDTQYF
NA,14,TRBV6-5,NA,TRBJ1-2,TGTGCCAGCAGTTATCGGGGGATAGGCTATGGCTACACCTTC,CASSYRGIGYGYTF
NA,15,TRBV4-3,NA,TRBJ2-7,TGCGCCAGCAGCCAAGTTTTTCAGGGAGGCTACGAGCAGTACTTC,CASSQVFQGGYEQYF
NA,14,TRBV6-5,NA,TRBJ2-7,TGTGCCAGCAGTTATTTGGCTCTCGTCCACGAGCAGTACTTC,CASSYLALVHEQYF
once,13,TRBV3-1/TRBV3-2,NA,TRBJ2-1,TGTGCCAGCAGCCAAGACAGATACAATGAGCAGTTCTTC,CASSQDRYNEQFF
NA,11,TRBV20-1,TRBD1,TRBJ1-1,TGCAGTGCTCAGCCGGGACAGAGGGCTTTCTTT,CSAQPGQRAFF
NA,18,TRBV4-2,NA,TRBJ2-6,TGTGCCAGCAGCCAAGATCGGGAAAGGTTTTCTGGGGCCAACGTCCTGACTTTC,CASSQDRERFSGANVLTF
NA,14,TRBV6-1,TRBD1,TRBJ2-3,TGTGCCAGCAGACTAGGGACAGGGACAGATACGCAGTATTTT,CASRLGTGTDTQYF
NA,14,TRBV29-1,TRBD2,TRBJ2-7,TGCAGCGTTGAAGATCCTAGCGGGGGGTACGAGCAGTACTTC,CSVEDPSGGYEQYF
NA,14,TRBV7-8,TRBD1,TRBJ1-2,TGTGCCAGCAGCTTAGTTACAGGGGGTAATGGCTACACCTTC,CASSLVTGGNGYTF
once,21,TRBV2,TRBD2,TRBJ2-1,TGTGCCAGCAGCCCCCCCAGCAGCGGGGGAAACAAGGGGGAAAGGGCTAATGAGCAGTTCTTC,CASSPPSSGGNKGERANEQFF
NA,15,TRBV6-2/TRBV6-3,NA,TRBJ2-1,TGTGCCAGCAGTTACTTGGACAGCTCCTACAATGAGCAGTTCTTC,CASSYLDSSYNEQFF
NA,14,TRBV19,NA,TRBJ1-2,TGTGCCAGTAGTATAGTGAGCATTTCAGGGAGCTACACCTTC,CASSIVSISGSYTF
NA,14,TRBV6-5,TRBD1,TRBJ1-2,TGTGCCAGCAGTTACTCTGCAGGGGGCGAGGGCTACACCTTC,CASSYSAGGEGYTF
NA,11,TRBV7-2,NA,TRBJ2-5,TGTGCCAGCAGCTTCGGGGAGACCCAGTACTTC,CASSFGETQYF
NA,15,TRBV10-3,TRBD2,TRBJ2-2,TGTGCCATCAGTGGAGGACTAGCCAACTCCGGGGAGCTGTTTTTT,CAISGGLANSGELFF
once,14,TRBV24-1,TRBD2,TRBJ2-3,TGTGCCACCAGCTCTAGCGGGGGGGTGAATACGCAGTATTTT,CATSSSGGVNTQYF
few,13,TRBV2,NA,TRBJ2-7,TGTGCCAGCAGCCCCATGGGCTATTACGAGCAGTACTTC,CASSPMGYYEQYF